This TCR beta chain was sequenced for a study of control samples from healthy donors and cancer patients. Looked up from germline, CDR1 is LNHDA and CDR2 is SQIVND (reference sequence). This CDR3 is built from 13 residues. V shed 9 bases and J shed 6 bases, with 14 bases lying between them. Clones were read by immunoSEQ multiplex PCR, and TCRdb kept only the in-frame ones, dropping some. The repertoire includes under 150,000 clones, roughly 86% of them detected once, and about 7.6% sits in the top ten. Source material: PBMCs. This TCR was sampled from a man aged 45 to 65 with head and neck cancer. V usage is TRBV19 and J usage is TRBJ2-2; maybe TRBD2 (5 bases). DNA for the CDR3: TGTGCCAGCCAGAGAGGGATCCCCGGGGAGCTGTTTTTT. Protein product: CASQRGIPGELFF.